Sequencing of this T cell receptor beta chain was carried out in a study of control samples from healthy donors and cancer patients (dated by TCRdb to 2018 to 2021). As for this clone: What this receptor recognizes is not known. Base qualities are missing; no much larger clone stands one base away.

Library creation used the immunoSEQ multiplex PCR assay. TCRdb's version of the immuneACCESS table is confined to in-frame rearrangements and falls short of the full clone set. An unresolved V gene accounts for under half of the shortfall where checked; the remainder is of unknown origin. The sample contains tens of thousands of clones, roughly 93% of them found a single time. Together, the top ten hold approximately 1.5% of the sample. Via the germline V gene, CDR1 is MNHEY and CDR2 SVGAGI. The germline ends are 7 bases apart after V is trimmed by 4 bases and J by 1 base. The CDR3 runs 13 amino acids, cysteine and phenylalanine included. Solely the CDR3 DNA is kept, with 39 bases framed from the first base.

Rearrangement joined TRBV6-5 to TRBJ1-1, with the identity of the D gene unclear. The sequencing input was blood. The clonotype was recovered from a woman aged 25-40 years in good health. The nucleotide sequence reads TGTGCCAGCAGTTCCCAGGCGAACACTGAAGCTTTCTTT. The encoded protein is CASSSQANTEAFF.